One and the same sample provided the 9 T cell receptor beta chains below, sequenced in a study of PD-1 blockade in classical Hodgkin lymphoma. Profiling relied on immunoSEQ multiplex PCR, and the TCRdb table lists in-frame clones only, not all of them. The profile shows roughly 68,000 clones, about 94% of them singletons. Time point meaning: newly diagnosed, previously untreated cHL patient sample. The sample comprised peripheral blood mononuclear cells (PBMCs). These receptor sequences come from a human donor with classical Hodgkin lymphoma.

The chain couples TRBV6-5 to TRBJ1-3; D perhaps matches TRBD1 (5 bases). V was shortened by 2 bases and J by 4 bases, with 15 bases between the two germline ends. The CDR3 extends over 16 amino acids. Per the germline V gene, CDR1 is MNHEY and CDR2 is SVGAGI. CDR3 amino acids: CASSYLSHRDGNTIYF. The CDR3 nucleotides read TGTGCCAGCAGTTACCTCTCTCATAGGGACGGAAACACCATATATTTT.

The chain employs TRBV11-2 and TRBJ1-1; D not resolved. The CDR3 consists of 14 residues. Germline CDR1 reads SGHAT; CDR2 reads FQNNGV. With 5 bases removed from V and 3 bases from J, the gap between germline ends came to 13 bases. Here the CDR3 DNA reads TGTGCCAGCAGCCCGACCTTTCGGTACACTGAAGCTTTCTTT. This translates into CASSPTFRYTEAFF.

The CDR3 nucleotides read TGTGCCAGCAGTGACACAGGGGGTCAGCCCCAGCATTTT. This codes for CASSDTGGQPQHF. The chain employs TRBV2 and TRBJ1-5, with TRBD1 matching over 8 bases. CDR3 size: 13 residues. V gave up 3 bases and J gave up 6 bases; unmatched junction bases: 1. CDR1 and CDR2 (germline): SNHLY, FYNNEI. The whole variable domain, remainder taken from reference TRBV2 and TRBJ1-5, is EPEVTQTPSHQVTQMGQEVILRCVPISNHLYFYWYRQILGQKVEFLVSFYNNEISEKSEIFDDQFSVERPDGSNFTLKIRSTKLEDSAMYFCASSDTGGQPQHFGDGTRLSIL.

The chain combines TRBV11-2 with TRBJ2-3; maybe TRBD1 (5 bases). This CDR3 spans 17 amino acids. V shed 1 base and J shed 4 bases, with 18 bases lying between them. Germline V CDR1 and CDR2: SGHAT, FQNNGV. The CDR3 bases are TGTGCCAGCAGCTTAGTCGCAGGGCAGGGCTGGGCAGATACGCAGTATTTT. This codes for CASSLVAGQGWADTQYF. The whole variable domain, remainder taken from reference TRBV11-2 and TRBJ2-3, is EAGVAQSPRYKIIEKRQSVAFWCNPISGHATLYWYQQILGQGPKLLIQFQNNGVVDDSQLPKDRFSAERLKGVDSTLKIQPAKLEDSAVYLCASSLVAGQGWADTQYFGPGTRLTVL.

The chain employs TRBV27 and TRBJ1-6, with D unresolved. The V gene lost 3 bases and the J gene lost 7 bases, with 10 bases spanning the gap. The germline CDR1 and CDR2 sequences are MNHEY and SMNVEV (reference sequence). This CDR3 is built from 14 residues. CDR3 amino acids: CASSFRVLNSPLHF. CDR3 sequence (DNA): TGTGCCAGCAGTTTTAGGGTTTTGAATTCACCCCTCCACTTT.

V gene TRBV4-2 combines with J gene TRBJ2-3; the match to TRBD2 covers 12 bases. Germline loops: CDR1 LGHNA, CDR2 YNFKEQ. V gave up 4 bases and J gave up 0 bases; unmatched junction bases: 14. The CDR3 is 20 amino acids. CDR3 residues: CASSPRGLAGGPVSTDTQYF. The DNA of the CDR3 is TGTGCCAGCAGCCCCCGCGGGCTAGCGGGGGGGCCAGTAAGCACAGATACGCAGTATTTT.

This clone was observed once. This chain joins TRBV5-8 and TRBJ1-5; D might be TRBD1 (6 bases). V lost 3 bases and J 3 bases, leaving 13 bases between the germline ends. Germline CDR1 reads SGHTS; CDR2 reads YDEGEE. This CDR3 is built from 15 residues. This CDR3 is CASSWGTGSNQPQHF. The CDR3, as DNA: TGTGCCAGCAGCTGGGGCACAGGGTCCAATCAGCCCCAGCATTTT.

The chain uses TRBV30 and TRBJ2-7; no clear D. This CDR3 spans 12 amino acids. Germline loops: CDR1 GTSNPN, CDR2 SVGIG (reference sequence). Trimming pared 5 bases from V and 1 base from J, leaving 9 bases between. The CDR3 spells CAWGTNSYEQYF. In DNA form, the CDR3 reads TGTGCCTGGGGCACCAATTCCTACGAGCAGTACTTC. Filled out from reference TRBV30 and TRBJ2-7, the complete variable domain reads SQTIHQWPATLVQPVGSPLSLECTVEGTSNPNLYWYRQAAGRGLQLLFYSVGIGQISSEVPQNLSASRPQDRQFILSSKKLLLSDSGFYLCAWGTNSYEQYFGPGTRLTVT.

This sequence joins TRBV4-2 and TRBJ1-6; D uncertain. Germline loops: CDR1 LGHNA, CDR2 YNFKEQ. The CDR3 has 17 residues. Trimming left V 1 base short and J 9 bases short, with 19 bases between. This chain's CDR3 is CASSQGGSSGWSSPLHF. Here the CDR3 DNA reads TGTGCCAGCAGCCAAGGTGGGTCGTCGGGATGGAGTTCACCCCTCCACTTT.